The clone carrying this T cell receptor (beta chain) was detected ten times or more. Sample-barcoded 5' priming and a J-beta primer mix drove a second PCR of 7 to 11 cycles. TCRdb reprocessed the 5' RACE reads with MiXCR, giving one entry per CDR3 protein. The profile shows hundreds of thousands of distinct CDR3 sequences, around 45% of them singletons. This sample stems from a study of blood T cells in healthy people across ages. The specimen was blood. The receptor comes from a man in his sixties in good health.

The CDR3 sequence is CASSLLGGNGYTF. CDR3 bases: TGTGCCAGCAGCTTATTAGGGGGGAATGGCTACACCTTC. The chain carries TRBV7-9 and TRBJ1-2, with D maybe TRBD1 (6 bases). Germline CDR1 is SEHNR and CDR2 is FQNEAQ (reference sequence). The germline V and J ends were trimmed by 2 bases and 6 bases, with 10 bases remaining between them. The CDR3 extends over 13 amino acids. The entire variable domain, with the rest obtained from reference TRBV7-9 and TRBJ1-2, is as follows: DTGVSQNPRHKITKRGQNVTFRCDPISEHNRLYWYRQTLGQGPEFLTYFQNEAQLEKSRLLSDRFSAERPKGSFSTLEIQRTEQGDSAMYLCASSLLGGNGYTFGSGTRLTVV.